This record covers a single T cell receptor beta chain. The CDR3 is made up of 14 amino acids. Trimming removed 2 bases from V and 3 bases from J; junction bases left unmatched: 4. From germline, CDR1 is SGHRS and CDR2 YFSETQ. In the original analysis: After removing out-of-frame reads, 2,204,828 distinct TCRbeta sequences remained. Profiled with immunoSEQ multiplex PCR; TCRdb holds only in-frame clones, not every one. Clonal size and the V and J genes are those of that table, whereas D and trimming came from the DNA. The sample carries some 41,000 clones, 75% to 85% recorded once. The data belong to a study of memory CD4+ T cells and cytomegalovirus serostatus. Study in general: Healthy Belgian adult donors included fewer than 10 CMV-positive and about two dozen CMV-negative people.

The sort gate was single viable CD3+CD4+CD8-CD45RO+ cells for memory CD4+ T cells. CD4+ T cells were isolated by positive magnetic selection. Material for sequencing was memory CD4+ T cells from blood. This TCR derives from an adult in good health and CMV-seronegative. The chain joins TRBV5-1 to TRBJ2-7, with 8 positions matching TRBD2. The CDR3 protein is CASSLGAGGYEQYF. Here the CDR3 DNA reads TGCGCCAGCAGCTTAGGGGCGGGGGGCTACGAGCAGTACTTC. Full variable domain (remainder filled in from reference TRBV5-1 and TRBJ2-7): KAGVTQTPRYLIKTRGQQVTLSCSPISGHRSVSWYQQTPGQGLQFLFEYFSETQRNKGNFPGRFSGRQFSNSRSEMNVSTLELGDSALYLCASSLGAGGYEQYFGPGTRLTVT.